This TCR beta chain was captured by sequencing in a study of cytomegalovirus exposure and HLA in healthy donors. Study summary: Earlier results showed 90 million to 120 million unique TCR beta sequences derived from approximately 170 million T cells. General study findings and limits: Some V segments, including TRBV6-2 and TRBV6-3, were excluded as indistinguishable. An Asian-associated ancestry cluster reportedly showed fewer N-insertions than the roughly 600-donor mean in a later analysis. Later on, a genetic analysis was performed. It linked a missense variant in DCLRE1C with V- and J-gene trimming of TCR beta.

On this clone: Its antigen is still unknown.

Germline CDR1 and CDR2: MNHNS and SASEGT. The CDR3 runs 14 residues. V lost 0 bases, J lost 5 bases, and 3 bases stayed unmatched. In the PCR, 60 Vbeta and 13 Jbeta primers were used. Assay: immunoSEQ multiplex PCR; the TCRdb copy retains only in-frame clones and omits some. Of 250,000 or so clones detected, 75% to 85% appear once; the ten largest clones hold about 7.5%. Sequencing used PBMCs. This rearrangement joins TRBV6-1 to TRBJ2-5, with 7 bases fitting TRBD2. The clonotype was recovered from an older woman in good health and CMV-seropositive. The chain's CDR3 is CASSEAGAGETQYF. CDR3 DNA sequence: TGTGCCAGCAGTGAAGCGGGAGCGGGGGAGACCCAGTACTTC.